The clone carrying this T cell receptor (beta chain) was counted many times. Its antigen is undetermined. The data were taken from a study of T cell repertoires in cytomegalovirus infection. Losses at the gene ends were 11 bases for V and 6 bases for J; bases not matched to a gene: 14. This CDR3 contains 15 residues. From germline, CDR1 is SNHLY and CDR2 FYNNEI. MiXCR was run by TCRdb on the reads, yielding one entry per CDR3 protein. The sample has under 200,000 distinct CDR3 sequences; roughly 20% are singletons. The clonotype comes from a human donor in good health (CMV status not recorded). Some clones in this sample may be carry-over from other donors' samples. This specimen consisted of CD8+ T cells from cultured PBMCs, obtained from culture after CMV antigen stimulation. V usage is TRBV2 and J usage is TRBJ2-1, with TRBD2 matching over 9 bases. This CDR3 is CACQPGGGASNEQFF. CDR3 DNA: TGTGCCTGCCAGCCGGGCGGGGGGGCCTCCAATGAGCAGTTCTTC. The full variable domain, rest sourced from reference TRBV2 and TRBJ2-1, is EPEVTQTPSHQVTQMGQEVILRCVPISNHLYFYWYRQILGQKVEFLVSFYNNEISEKSEIFDDQFSVERPDGSNFTLKIRSTKLEDSAMYFCACQPGGGASNEQFFGPGTRLTVL.